The 21 T cell receptor beta chains in this list originate from one sample, sequenced in a study of blood T cell repertoires in COVID-19. Assay: immunoSEQ multiplex PCR; the TCRdb copy retains only in-frame clones and omits some. The sample holds about 150,000 clones, 75% to 90% seen once. The material sequenced was peripheral blood. Every receptor here comes from a woman aged 40 to 55 with acute or convalescent COVID-19.

The rearrangement uses TRBV2 and TRBJ1-2; D perhaps matches TRBD1 (6 bases). V lost 9 bases and J lost 2, with 19 bases in between. The germline V gene has CDR1 SNHLY and CDR2 FYNNEI. CDR3 length: 15 amino acids. CDR3 sequence (DNA): TGTGCCAGTAAAACAGGGATTAACCAAAACTATGGCTACACCTTC. This codes for CASKTGINQNYGYTF. Full variable domain (rest looked up from reference TRBV2 and TRBJ1-2): EPEVTQTPSHQVTQMGQEVILRCVPISNHLYFYWYRQILGQKVEFLVSFYNNEISEKSEIFDDQFSVERPDGSNFTLKIRSTKLEDSAMYFCASKTGINQNYGYTFGSGTRLTVV.

CDR3 amino acids: CAWTGGASYEQYF. The CDR3 DNA reads TGTGCCTGGACAGGAGGGGCTTCCTACGAGCAGTACTTC. This chain uses TRBV30 with TRBJ2-7, with TRBD2 as a possible D gene (6 bases). CDR1 and CDR2 (germline): GTSNPN, SVGIG (reference sequence). The CDR3 is 13 residues long. V shed 4 bases and J shed 1 base, with 11 bases lying between them.

The CDR3 nucleotides read TGTGCCAGCAGCTTGTTGTCCGACAGGGGGCTTTTAGACAATGAGCAGTTCTTC. Amino acid sequence: CASSLLSDRGLLDNEQFF. This sequence joins TRBV5-6 and TRBJ2-1; 10 nucleotides align to TRBD1. The CDR3 spans 18 residues. Germline CDR1 SGHDT, CDR2 YYEEEE. Germline trimming cut 1 base from V and 5 bases from J; bases unmatched to any gene: 12.

The rearrangement joins TRBV3-1 (or the pseudogene TRBV3-2) to TRBJ2-4, with TRBD2 as a possible D gene (5 bases). V was shortened by 1 base and J by 2 bases, with 9 bases between the two germline ends. Germline-derived CDR1 and CDR2 are LGHDT and YNNKEL (reference sequence). This CDR3 has 15 residues. This CDR3 is CASSQGYGTKNIQYF. The CDR3 region has the DNA TGTGCCAGCAGCCAAGGGTACGGGACCAAAAACATTCAGTACTTC.

The J gene is TRBJ1-1, the V gene TRBV9; D is undetermined. Between the trimmed V and J ends, which lost 2 bases and 2 bases, there was a span of 10 bases. The CDR3 covers 14 residues. CDR1 is SGDLS, CDR2 YYNGEE, per germline. The CDR3 is CASSVGSTNTEAFF. The CDR3 coding sequence is TGTGCCAGCAGCGTTGGGAGCACCAACACTGAAGCTTTCTTT. Complete variable domain (other parts from reference TRBV9 and TRBJ1-1): DSGVTQTPKHLITATGQRVTLRCSPRSGDLSVYWYQQSLDQGLQFLIQYYNGEERAKGNILERFSAQQFPDLHSELNLSSLELGDSALYFCASSVGSTNTEAFFGQGTRLTVV.

This sequence joins TRBV28 and TRBJ2-7; perhaps TRBD1 as D (6 bases). Germline V gene lookup returns CDR1 MDHEN and CDR2 SYDVKM. V was shortened by 1 base and J by 6 bases, with 16 bases between the two germline ends. The CDR3 runs 15 residues. The CDR3 nucleotides read TGTGCCAGCAGTTTATACCACAGGGTTCTGGGCGAGCAGTACTTC. It codes for CASSLYHRVLGEQYF.

The CDR3: CASSARTGAYNEQFF. Here the CDR3 DNA reads TGCGCCAGCAGCGCCAGGACAGGGGCCTACAATGAGCAGTTCTTC. This chain uses TRBV5-1 with TRBJ2-1; 9 bases are a match to TRBD1. The V gene end was trimmed by 4 bases and the J gene end by 2 bases; junction bases not matched to a gene: 4. This CDR3 contains 15 residues. Germline V lookup: CDR1 SGHRS, CDR2 YFSETQ.

Here the CDR3 reads CASSSAAGAVNTEAFF. CDR3 DNA sequence: TGTGCCAGCTCATCTGCCGCGGGGGCTGTGAACACTGAAGCTTTCTTT. V and J are TRBV18 and TRBJ1-1, with D tentatively TRBD1 (6 bases). Germline V gives CDR1 KGHSH, CDR2 LQKENI. The CDR3 is 16 amino acids. The V and J ends lost 5 bases and 0 bases respectively, with 16 bases between them.

The chain couples TRBV11-3 to TRBJ2-1, with 8 bases matching TRBD2. CDR1 and CDR2 (germline): SGHNT, YENEEA. The CDR3 is 17 amino acids. The ends lost 1 base at V and 8 bases at J; junction bases unmatched: 13. In nucleotides, the CDR3 is TGTGCCAGCAGCTTAGGTCTCTCGGGGGGGCCCGTGGATGAGCAGTTCTTC. Protein sequence: CASSLGLSGGPVDEQFF.

The chain recombines TRBV7-2 with TRBJ2-2; 8 bases align to TRBD1. From germline, CDR1 is SGHTA and CDR2 FQGNSA. The CDR3 length is 16 residues. The ends lost 5 bases at V and 3 bases at J; junction bases unmatched: 8. The CDR3 loop reads CASSGRTGWDTGELFF. In DNA, the CDR3 is TGTGCCAGCAGCGGAAGGACAGGGTGGGACACCGGGGAGCTGTTTTTT.

The chain combines TRBV6-5 with TRBJ1-2, with 10 positions matching TRBD1. V lost 1 base, J lost 8 bases, and 10 bases stayed unmatched. CDR3 length equals 16 residues. Germline assignment: CDR1 MNHEY and CDR2 SVGAGI. CDR3 sequence: CASSYWGQGSLGGYTF. CDR3 DNA sequence: TGTGCCAGCAGTTACTGGGGACAGGGGAGTTTAGGAGGCTACACCTTC.

V gene TRBV28 combines with J gene TRBJ1-1; TRBD1 agrees at 7 bases. The CDR3 has 12 amino acids. J was trimmed by 9 bases and V by 6 bases; bases with no gene match: 7. Germline CDR1 and CDR2: MDHEN and SYDVKM. In nucleotides, the CDR3 is TGTGCCAGCAGGCGGGACAGAGGACAAGCTTTCTTT. This gives the protein CASRRDRGQAFF.

This clone was detected only once. The rearrangement links TRBV4-2 to TRBJ1-4; 8 bases are shared with TRBD1. J lost 9 bases, V lost 0 bases, and 12 bases had no gene match. This CDR3 contains 17 residues. Looked up from germline, CDR1 is LGHNA and CDR2 is YNFKEQ. CDR3 in DNA: TGTGCCAGCAGCCAAGATAGTGGCGGGACAGGATGGAAAAAACTGTTTTTT. Its translation: CASSQDSGGTGWKKLFF.

The rearrangement links TRBV7-9 to TRBJ2-1; tentatively, D is TRBD2 (6 bases). The CDR3 runs to 16 residues. Germline V gene data show CDR1 as SEHNR and CDR2 as FQNEAQ (reference sequence). Trimming took off 5 bases at V and 4 bases at J, with 18 bases between the two ends. The CDR3 sequence: CASSPPGWGVYNEQFF. The CDR3 nucleotides are TGTGCCAGCAGCCCCCCCGGGTGGGGGGTATACAATGAGCAGTTCTTC.

This clone appeared a single time. This sequence joins TRBV3-1 (or the pseudogene TRBV3-2) and TRBJ2-7, with 11 positions matching TRBD2. CDR1 is LGHDT and CDR2 is YNNKEL in the germline V gene (reference sequence). The length of the CDR3 is 20 residues. The junction had 16 bases not matched to a gene; V was cut back by 0 bases and J by 3 bases. The CDR3 DNA is TGTGCCAGCAGCCAAGATGCGCTAGCGGGGGGCTTGTTCGAATACTACGAGCAGTACTTC. Encoded protein: CASSQDALAGGLFEYYEQYF.

CDR3 amino acids: CASTLRLMRANQETQYF. The DNA of the CDR3 is TGTGCCAGCACGCTTAGGCTTATGCGGGCCAATCAAGAGACCCAGTACTTC. This chain connects TRBV2 to TRBJ2-5; perhaps TRBD2 as D (5 bases). Deletions cut 7 bases from V and 2 bases from J, with 23 bases between. This CDR3 is built from 17 residues. CDR1 and CDR2 from the germline V gene are SNHLY and FYNNEI.

The CDR3 DNA is TGCAGCGTGGGAGGGTCGACAGGGGCGAACACCGGGGAGCTGTTTTTT. Protein sequence: CSVGGSTGANTGELFF. This chain joins TRBV29-1 and TRBJ2-2, with a possible D match to TRBD1 (8 bases). Trimming took 6 bases from V and 0 from J, leaving 17 bases between them. The CDR3 totals 16 residues. Germline assignment: CDR1 SQVTM and CDR2 ANQGSEA.

The rearrangement uses TRBV4-2 and TRBJ2-1, with 7 bases aligning to TRBD2. The CDR3 has 16 residues. The trim removed 2 bases at V and 9 bases at J, leaving 13 bases unmatched. The germline V gene encodes CDR1 LGHNA and CDR2 YNFKEQ. The CDR3 protein is CASSQLLVTSQGEQFF. The CDR3 DNA follows: TGTGCCAGCAGCCAACTATTAGTGACTAGCCAGGGTGAGCAGTTCTTC.

A single count supports this clone. The chain uses TRBV9 and TRBJ1-1, with TRBD1 as a possible D gene (5 bases). Germline V lookup: CDR1 SGDLS, CDR2 YYNGEE. Trimming shortened V by 0 bases and J by 4 bases, and 13 bases separated the two germline ends. The CDR3 runs 15 residues. The CDR3 DNA reads as TGTGCCAGCAGCGTAGAACGGGGGGAAAGCACTGAAGCTTTCTTT. Its translation: CASSVERGESTEAFF.

The chain combines TRBV29-1 with TRBJ1-5; perhaps TRBD1 as D (5 bases). V was pared by 4 bases and J by 4 bases, with 14 bases between. CDR3 length equals 14 residues. Per the germline V gene, CDR1 is SQVTM and CDR2 is ANQGSEA. The CDR3 sequence is CSVGRGSRNQPQHF. In nucleotides, the CDR3 is TGCAGCGTTGGTAGGGGATCGAGAAATCAGCCCCAGCATTTT.

The chain couples TRBV11-1 to TRBJ2-2; 7 bases map to TRBD2. The length of the CDR3 is 15 residues. Germline CDR1 reads SGHAT; CDR2 reads FQDESV (reference sequence). V lost 3 bases, J lost 3 bases, and 4 bases stayed unmatched. CDR3 DNA sequence: TGTGCCAGCAGCTTCGGGGGGACTTACACCGGGGAGCTGTTTTTT. As protein: CASSFGGTYTGELFF.